The subject of this entry is one T cell receptor (beta chain). Since the CDR3 does not end with the conserved phenylalanine or tryptophan, this likely comes from a read error. Investigators took RNA and DNA out together from roughly 21-30 mg of unsorted bulk tissue. Enrolled patients were chronically infected with HBV and treatment-naive. This sample was included in a study of tumor-infiltrating lymphocytes in primary liver carcinoma. The template, about 510 ng total RNA, yielded TCR beta cDNA made with a constant-region primer. Investigators got TCR beta libraries out of three nested multiplex PCR rounds, done with slightly modified ARM-PCR. TCRdb fed the multiplex PCR reads into MiXCR, producing one record per CDR3 protein. The sample records approximately 47,000 distinct CDR3 sequences, 70% to 80% being singletons. The sequenced material came from liver tumor tissue from sampling region 3. As for subset: tumor region T3, left-lateral pole. The sequence came from a man aged 40-49 years with primary liver carcinoma and hepatitis B virus infection.

In nucleotides, the CDR3 is TGTGGCGTTGACGGTAACTCCTACAATGAGCAGTTCTGC. Its translation: CGVDGNSYNEQFC. The V and J genes are TRBV29-1 and TRBJ2-1; D uncertain. The CDR3 spans 13 residues. The V gene's germline CDR1 is SQVTM and CDR2 ANQGSEA.